These 16 T cell receptor beta chains originate from one sample sequenced in a study of regulatory T cells in long-lasting Graves disease. According to the study, TCR beta libraries were built with iRepertoire HTBI primers and CDR3-region Arm-PCR. TCRdb fed the multiplex PCR reads into MiXCR, producing one record per CDR3 protein. Of around 340,000 distinct CDR3 sequences in the sample, around 20% were seen once. The time point here: persistent/refractory GD, antithyroid drugs over 5 years with positive TRAb. After RNA was extracted from PBMCs, the TCR library was made from it. Material: peripheral blood mononuclear cells (PBMCs), obtained when the disease was refractory, from a patient treated with antithyroid drugs. The receptors here all came from a female donor with Graves disease.

This clonotype was recorded a few times. The J gene is TRBJ2-7, the V gene TRBV5-1, with 8 bases fitting TRBD1. The CDR3 is made up of 14 amino acids. Germline CDR1 is SGHRS and CDR2 is YFSETQ. The ends lost 1 base at V and 6 bases at J; junction bases unmatched: 6. This CDR3 reads CASSLRQGAAEQYF. The CDR3 DNA follows: TGCGCCAGCAGCTTGCGGCAGGGGGCGGCCGAGCAGTACTTC.

This clonotype has just a few counts. J is TRBJ1-1 and V is TRBV6-1; D remains unclear. This CDR3 has 16 residues. CDR1 is MNHNS, CDR2 SASEGT, per germline. V shed 4 bases and J shed 1 base, with 16 bases lying between them. As DNA, the CDR3 is TGTGCCAGCAGTGTTGGACCCCACGACTCGAACACTGAAGCTTTCTTT. Encoded protein: CASSVGPHDSNTEAFF.

Remarks on this clonotype: The junction departs from germline at one end; a sequencing error may be responsible. The chain couples TRBV28 to TRBJ1-1; D is unclear. CDR1 is MDHEN, CDR2 SYDVKM, per germline. The CDR3 has 13 residues. Here the CDR3 reads CACSFGLYTGAFF. In nucleotides, the CDR3 is TGTGCCTGCAGTTTCGGGCTCTACACTGGAGCTTTCTTT.

This clonotype has ten or more counts. The chain has TRBV28 and TRBJ2-7; D possibly uses TRBD1 or TRBD2 (5 bases each). The CDR3 length is 18 residues. The germline V gene has CDR1 MDHEN and CDR2 SYDVKM. V lost 6 bases and J lost 0, with 24 bases in between. The CDR3 coding sequence is TGTGCCAGCAGACAGTCCCCGGGGCTAGCCCTAAGCTCCTACGAGCAGTACTTC. Translated, it gives CASRQSPGLALSSYEQYF.

This clonotype was picked up a small number of times. V is TRBV18 and J is TRBJ2-5; 10 nucleotides agree with TRBD1. The V and J ends lost 3 bases and 6 bases, in that order; junction bases with no gene match: 10. CDR1 is KGHSH, CDR2 LQKENI, per germline. The CDR3 is 16 amino acids. The CDR3 DNA sequence: TGTGCCAGCTCACCCTACTCGACAGGGGGCTTGAAGACCCAGTACTTC. Translated: CASSPYSTGGLKTQYF.

The table lists this clonotype with many counts. This chain links TRBV11-2 with TRBJ1-2; D is undetermined. V gave up 5 bases and J gave up 6 bases, with 16 bases separating them. The CDR3 spans 14 residues. Germline CDR1 reads SGHAT; CDR2 reads FQNNGV. CDR3 DNA: TGTGCCAGCAGCCCCAGCCGGGTATCGCATGGCTACACCTTC. Translation gives CASSPSRVSHGYTF.

The chain links TRBV2 to TRBJ1-6; D is uncertain. Looked up from germline, CDR1 is SNHLY and CDR2 is FYNNEI. With 7 bases removed from V and 8 bases from J, the gap between germline ends came to 6 bases. There are 11 residues in the CDR3. CDR3 in amino acids: CASMGYSPLHF. The CDR3 nucleotides read TGTGCCAGCATGGGCTATTCACCCCTCCACTTT.

This clonotype has a count of ten or more. The rearrangement joins TRBV5-6 to TRBJ2-5, with a weak D call TRBD2 (5 bases). The CDR3 totals 13 residues. Germline V gives CDR1 SGHDT, CDR2 YYEEEE. With 2 bases removed from V and 3 bases from J, the gap between germline ends came to 8 bases. The DNA of the CDR3 is TGTGCCAGCAGCTTAAACGGGGAAGAGACCCAGTACTTC. Translated, it gives CASSLNGEETQYF.

This clonotype was found many times. This chain joins TRBV20-1 and TRBJ1-4; D may be TRBD1 (5 bases). This CDR3 region has 12 residues. Looked up from germline, CDR1 is DFQATT and CDR2 is SNEGSKA (reference sequence). Deletions cut 2 bases from V and 6 bases from J, with 7 bases between. Here the CDR3 reads CSARSRDEKLFF. CDR3 nucleotide sequence: TGCAGTGCTAGAAGCAGGGATGAAAAACTGTTTTTT.

Many counts were recorded for this clonotype. The V call is TRBV6-1, the J call TRBJ2-7; perhaps TRBD2 as D (6 bases). Trimming shortened V by 3 bases and J by 5 bases, and 17 bases separated the two germline ends. This CDR3 is 15 amino acids long. Germline CDR1 and CDR2: MNHNS and SASEGT. The CDR3 region is CASSDGTGGGDEQYF. In DNA, the CDR3 is TGTGCCAGCAGTGATGGAACCGGGGGTGGCGACGAGCAGTACTTC.

At least ten counts were recorded for this clonotype. The CDR3 DNA sequence: TGTGCCAGCAGTTTAATGGTGGGCAGCGGAGAGACCCAGTACTTC. Its translation: CASSLMVGSGETQYF. This sequence joins TRBV28 and TRBJ2-5; TRBD2 might be the D (5 bases). The germline V gene has CDR1 MDHEN and CDR2 SYDVKM. The germline V and J ends were trimmed by 2 bases and 4 bases, with 14 bases remaining between them. The CDR3 contains 15 residues.

CDR3 protein: CASSPGQGYYNEQFF. CDR3 DNA sequence: TGTGCCAGCAGCCCCGGACAGGGATACTACAATGAGCAGTTCTTC. This chain connects TRBV3-1 to TRBJ2-1; 8 bases align to TRBD1. The CDR3 totals 15 residues. CDR1 is LGHDT, CDR2 YNNKEL, per germline (reference sequence). J was trimmed by 3 bases and V by 4 bases; bases with no gene match: 5.

The rearrangement links TRBV19 to TRBJ1-5; D unclear. V lost 5 bases and J lost 3, with 14 bases in between. Per germline, CDR1 LNHDA and CDR2 SQIVND (reference sequence). The CDR3 runs 15 residues. For the CDR3, the DNA is TGTGCCAGTAGTCCCAGGAAAGGAATCAATCAGCCCCAGCATTTT. Translated, it gives CASSPRKGINQPQHF.

The sample holds many counts of this clonotype. V gene TRBV12-3 or TRBV12-4 combines with J gene TRBJ1-1; D unresolved. The CDR3 loop spans 15 amino acids. Trimming took off 4 bases at V and 5 bases at J, with 17 bases between the two ends. The CDR3 coding sequence is TGTGCCAGCAGTTCCTTCGTTCTTAGTGGGACTGAAGCTTTCTTT. As protein: CASSSFVLSGTEAFF.

The V gene is TRBV5-1, the J gene TRBJ2-5; D perhaps matches TRBD2 (7 bases). This CDR3 spans 16 amino acids. V lost 0 bases to trimming and J lost 1 base, with 13 bases between them. Germline CDR1 SGHRS, CDR2 YFSETQ. Here the CDR3 DNA reads TGCGCCAGCAGCTTGGCCGGGGGGCTAAGCCAAGAGACCCAGTACTTC. This gives the protein CASSLAGGLSQETQYF.

In this sample, this clonotype turned up a few times. The V gene is TRBV19, the J gene TRBJ1-5; TRBD1 matches 8 bases. CDR1 is LNHDA, CDR2 SQIVND, per germline (reference sequence). With 7 bases clipped from V and 0 bases from J, the junction kept 11 bases outside the gene matches. The CDR3 consists of 17 residues. DNA of the CDR3: TGTGCCAGTAACAGGAGACAGGGGTCTTATAGCAATCAGCCCCAGCATTTT. It is translated as CASNRRQGSYSNQPQHF.